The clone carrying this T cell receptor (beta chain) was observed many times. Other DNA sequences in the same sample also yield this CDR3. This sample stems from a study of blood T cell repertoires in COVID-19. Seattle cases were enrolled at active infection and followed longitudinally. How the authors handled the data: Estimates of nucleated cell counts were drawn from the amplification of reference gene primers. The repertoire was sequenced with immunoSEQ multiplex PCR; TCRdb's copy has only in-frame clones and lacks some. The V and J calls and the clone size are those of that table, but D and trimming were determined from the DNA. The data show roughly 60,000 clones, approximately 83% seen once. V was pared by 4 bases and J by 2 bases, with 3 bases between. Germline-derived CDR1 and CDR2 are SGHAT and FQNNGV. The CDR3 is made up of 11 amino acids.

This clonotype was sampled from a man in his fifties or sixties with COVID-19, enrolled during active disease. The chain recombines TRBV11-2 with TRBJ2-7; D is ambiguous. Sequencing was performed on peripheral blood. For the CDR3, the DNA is TGTGCCAGCAGCTCCACCTACGAGCAGTACTTC. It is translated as CASSSTYEQYF.